This T cell receptor (beta chain) was documented in a study of OX40 agonist ivuxolimab in advanced cancers. At the level of the study: Age averaged 60 years (range 23 to 79), and 82.7% were male.

Measured with immunoSEQ multiplex PCR; TCRdb has only the in-frame clones, and not every one. The sample has roughly 80,000 clones, more than 70% seen once. The CDR3 loop spans 14 amino acids. The germline V gene has CDR1 SGHRS and CDR2 YFSETQ. V was clipped by 2 bases and J by 2 bases, with 11 bases between them. This TCR was recovered from an adult with an advanced solid tumor such as melanoma, head and neck, liver or kidney cancer. The chain combines TRBV5-1 with TRBJ2-7; maybe TRBD2 (5 bases). The sample consisted of CD4+ or CD8+ T cells sorted from blood, taken in a trial of the OX40 agonist ivuxolimab. The CDR3 DNA follows: TGCGCCAGCAGCTTTGACGGGGAGACCTACGAGCAGTACTTC. Amino acid sequence: CASSFDGETYEQYF.